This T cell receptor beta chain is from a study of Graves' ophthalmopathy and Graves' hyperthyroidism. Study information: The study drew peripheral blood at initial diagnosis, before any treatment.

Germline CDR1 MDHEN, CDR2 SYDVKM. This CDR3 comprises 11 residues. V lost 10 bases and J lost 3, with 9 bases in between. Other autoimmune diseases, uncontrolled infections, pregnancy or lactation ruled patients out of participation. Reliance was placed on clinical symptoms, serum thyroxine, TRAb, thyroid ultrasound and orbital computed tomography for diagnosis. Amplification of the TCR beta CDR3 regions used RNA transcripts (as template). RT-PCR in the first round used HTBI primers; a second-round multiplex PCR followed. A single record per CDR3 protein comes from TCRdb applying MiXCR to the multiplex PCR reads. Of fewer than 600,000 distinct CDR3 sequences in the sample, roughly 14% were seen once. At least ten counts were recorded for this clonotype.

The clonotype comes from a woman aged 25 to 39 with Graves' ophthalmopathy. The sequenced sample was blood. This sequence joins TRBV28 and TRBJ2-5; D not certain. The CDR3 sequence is CATTVEETQYF. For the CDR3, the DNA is TGTGCCACAACGGTCGAAGAGACCCAGTACTTC.